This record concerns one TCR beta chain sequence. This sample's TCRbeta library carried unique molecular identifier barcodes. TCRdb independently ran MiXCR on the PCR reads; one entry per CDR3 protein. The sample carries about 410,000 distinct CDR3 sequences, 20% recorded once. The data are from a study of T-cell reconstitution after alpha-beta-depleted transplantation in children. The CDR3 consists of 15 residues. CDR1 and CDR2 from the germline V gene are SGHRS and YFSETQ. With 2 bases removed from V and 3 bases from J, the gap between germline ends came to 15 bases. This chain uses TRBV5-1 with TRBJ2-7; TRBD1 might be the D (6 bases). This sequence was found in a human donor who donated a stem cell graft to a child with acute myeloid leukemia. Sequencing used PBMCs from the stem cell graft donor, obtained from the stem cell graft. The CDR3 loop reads CASSLRQVGVYEQYF. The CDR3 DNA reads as TGCGCCAGCAGCTTACGACAGGTTGGGGTCTACGAGCAGTACTTC.